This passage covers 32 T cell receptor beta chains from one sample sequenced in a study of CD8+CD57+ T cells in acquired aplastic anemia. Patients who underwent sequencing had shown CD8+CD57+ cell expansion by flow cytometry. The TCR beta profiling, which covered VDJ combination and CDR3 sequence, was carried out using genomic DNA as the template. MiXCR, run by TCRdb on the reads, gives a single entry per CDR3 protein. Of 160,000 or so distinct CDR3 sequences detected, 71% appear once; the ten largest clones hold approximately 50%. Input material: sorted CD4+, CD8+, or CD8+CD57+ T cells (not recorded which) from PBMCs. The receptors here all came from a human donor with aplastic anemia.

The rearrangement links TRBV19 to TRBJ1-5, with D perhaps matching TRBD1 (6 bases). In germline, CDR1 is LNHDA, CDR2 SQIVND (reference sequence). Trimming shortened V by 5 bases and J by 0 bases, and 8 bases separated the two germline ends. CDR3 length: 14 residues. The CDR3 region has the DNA TGTGCCAGTAGTGTAGGGGGTAGCAATCAGCCCCAGCATTTT. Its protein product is CASSVGGSNQPQHF.

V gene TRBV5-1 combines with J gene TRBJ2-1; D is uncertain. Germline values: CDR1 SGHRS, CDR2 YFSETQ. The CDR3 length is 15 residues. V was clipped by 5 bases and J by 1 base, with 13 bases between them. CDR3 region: CASRRSVRSYNEQFF. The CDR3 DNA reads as TGCGCCAGCAGGCGGAGCGTTAGGTCCTACAATGAGCAGTTCTTC.

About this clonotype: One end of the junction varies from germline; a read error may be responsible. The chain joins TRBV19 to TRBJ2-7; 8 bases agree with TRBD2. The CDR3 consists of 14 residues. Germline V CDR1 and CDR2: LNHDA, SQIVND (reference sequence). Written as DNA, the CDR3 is TGTGCCAGTATTCCCCCCGAGCGGGGGTACGAGCGGTACTTC. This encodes CASIPPERGYERYF.

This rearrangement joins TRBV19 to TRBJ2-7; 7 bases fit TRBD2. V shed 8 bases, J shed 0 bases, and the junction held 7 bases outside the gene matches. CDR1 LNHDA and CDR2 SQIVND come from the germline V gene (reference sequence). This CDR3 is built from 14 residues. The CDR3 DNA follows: TGTGCCAGTTCGTCTCGCGGGAGCTCCTACGAGCAGTACTTC. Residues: CASSSRGSSYEQYF.

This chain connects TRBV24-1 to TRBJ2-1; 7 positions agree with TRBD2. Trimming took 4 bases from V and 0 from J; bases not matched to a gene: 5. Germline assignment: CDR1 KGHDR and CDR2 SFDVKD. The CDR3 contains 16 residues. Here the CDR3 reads CATSETSASSYNEQFF. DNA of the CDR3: TGTGCCACCAGTGAAACTAGCGCCAGCTCCTACAATGAGCAGTTCTTC.

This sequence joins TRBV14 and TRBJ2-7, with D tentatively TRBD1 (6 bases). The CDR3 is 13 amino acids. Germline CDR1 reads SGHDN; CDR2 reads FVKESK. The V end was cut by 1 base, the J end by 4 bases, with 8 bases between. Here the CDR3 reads CASSQGTVYEQYF. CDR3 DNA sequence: TGTGCCAGCAGCCAAGGGACAGTTTACGAGCAGTACTTC.

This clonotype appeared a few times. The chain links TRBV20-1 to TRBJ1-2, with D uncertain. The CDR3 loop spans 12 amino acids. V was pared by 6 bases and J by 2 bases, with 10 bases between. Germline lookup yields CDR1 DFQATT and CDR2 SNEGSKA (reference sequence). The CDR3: CSAPHPNYGYTF. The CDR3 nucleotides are TGCAGTGCCCCACACCCAAACTATGGCTACACCTTC.

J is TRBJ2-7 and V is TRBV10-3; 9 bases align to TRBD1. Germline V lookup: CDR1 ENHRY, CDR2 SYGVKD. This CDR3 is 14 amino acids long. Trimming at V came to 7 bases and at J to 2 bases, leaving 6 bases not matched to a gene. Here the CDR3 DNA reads TGTGCCATCACCCAGGGACAGGGACCCTACGAGCAGTACTTC. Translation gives CAITQGQGPYEQYF.

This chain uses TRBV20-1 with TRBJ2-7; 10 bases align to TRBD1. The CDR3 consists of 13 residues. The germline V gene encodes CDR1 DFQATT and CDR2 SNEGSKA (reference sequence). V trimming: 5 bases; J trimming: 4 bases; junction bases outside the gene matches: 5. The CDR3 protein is CSARPGQGYEQYF. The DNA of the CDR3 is TGCAGTGCTCGACCGGGACAGGGGTACGAGCAGTACTTC.

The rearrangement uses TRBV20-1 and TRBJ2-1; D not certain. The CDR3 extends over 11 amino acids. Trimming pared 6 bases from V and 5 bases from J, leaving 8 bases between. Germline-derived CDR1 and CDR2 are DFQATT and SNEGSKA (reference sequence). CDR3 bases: TGCAGTGCCAACGTCCACAATGAGCAGTTCTTC. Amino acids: CSANVHNEQFF.

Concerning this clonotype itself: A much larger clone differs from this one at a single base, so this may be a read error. CDR3 loop: CASSEAGTGVLYEQYF. The CDR3 DNA reads as TGTGCCAGCAGTGAAGCGGGGACAGGGGTCTTGTACGAGCAGTACTTC. V is TRBV6-1 and J is TRBJ2-5; TRBD1 agrees at 10 bases. The J call could be wrong; TRBJ2-7 is a better fit for the DNA end. CDR1 and CDR2 (germline): MNHNS, SASEGT. The CDR3 has 16 amino acids.

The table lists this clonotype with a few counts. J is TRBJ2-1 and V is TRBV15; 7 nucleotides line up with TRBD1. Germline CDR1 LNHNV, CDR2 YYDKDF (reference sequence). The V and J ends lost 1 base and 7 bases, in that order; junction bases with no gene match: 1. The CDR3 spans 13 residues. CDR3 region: CATSRATGNEQFF. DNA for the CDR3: TGTGCCACCAGCAGAGCGACAGGGAATGAGCAGTTCTTC.

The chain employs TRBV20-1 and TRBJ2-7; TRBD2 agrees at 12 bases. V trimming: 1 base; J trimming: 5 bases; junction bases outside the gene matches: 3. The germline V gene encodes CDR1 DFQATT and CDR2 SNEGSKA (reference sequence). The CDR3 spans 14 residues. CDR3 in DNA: TGCAGTGCTAGAGGGCTAGCGGGAGGGCACGAGCAGTACTTC. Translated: CSARGLAGGHEQYF.

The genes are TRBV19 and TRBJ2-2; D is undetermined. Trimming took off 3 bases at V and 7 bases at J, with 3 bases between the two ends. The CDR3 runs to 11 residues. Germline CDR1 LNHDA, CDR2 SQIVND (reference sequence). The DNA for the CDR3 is TGTGCCAGTAGTATTGGCGGGGAGCTGTTTTTT. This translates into CASSIGGELFF. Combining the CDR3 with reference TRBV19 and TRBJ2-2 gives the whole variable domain DGGITQSPKYLFRKEGQNVTLSCEQNLNHDAMYWYRQDPGQGLRLIYYSQIVNDFQKGDIAEGYSVSREKKESFPLTVTSAQKNPTAFYLCASSIGGELFFGEGSRLTVL.

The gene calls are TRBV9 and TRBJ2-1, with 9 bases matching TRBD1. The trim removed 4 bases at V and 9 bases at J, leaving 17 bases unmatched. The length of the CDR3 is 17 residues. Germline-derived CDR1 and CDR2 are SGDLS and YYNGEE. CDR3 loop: CASSPRQGGKLASEQFF. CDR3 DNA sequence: TGTGCCAGCAGCCCACGACAGGGGGGCAAACTAGCCAGTGAGCAGTTCTTC.

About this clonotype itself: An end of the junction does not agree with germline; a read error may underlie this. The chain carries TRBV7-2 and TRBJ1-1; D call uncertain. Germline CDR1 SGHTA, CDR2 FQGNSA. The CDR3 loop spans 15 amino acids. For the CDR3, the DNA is TGTGCCAGCCTTCAACGGGGTTGGCGAAACACTGAGGCTTTCTTT. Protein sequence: CASLQRGWRNTEAFF. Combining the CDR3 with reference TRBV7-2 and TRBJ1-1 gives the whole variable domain GAGVSQSPSNKVTEKGKDVELRCDPISGHTALYWYRQSLGQGLEFLIYFQGNSAPDKSGLPSDRFSAERTGGSVSTLTIQRTQQEDSAVYLCASLQRGWRNTEAFFGQGTRLTVV.

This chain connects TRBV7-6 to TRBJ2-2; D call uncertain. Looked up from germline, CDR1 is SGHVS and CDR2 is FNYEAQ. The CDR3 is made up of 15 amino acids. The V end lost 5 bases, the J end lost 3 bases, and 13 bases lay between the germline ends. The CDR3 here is CASSLEPEDTGELFF. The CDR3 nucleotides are TGTGCCAGCAGCCTCGAGCCCGAGGACACCGGGGAGCTGTTTTTT.

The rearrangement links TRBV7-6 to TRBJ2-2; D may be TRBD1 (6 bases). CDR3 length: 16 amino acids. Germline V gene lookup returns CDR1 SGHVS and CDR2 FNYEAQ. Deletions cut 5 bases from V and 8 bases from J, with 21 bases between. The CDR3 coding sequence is TGTGCCAGCAGCCAGGGAACAGGGCCGGCCCAAGGGGAGCTGTTTTTT. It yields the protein CASSQGTGPAQGELFF. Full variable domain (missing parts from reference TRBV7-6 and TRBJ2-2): GAGVSQSPRYKVTKRGQDVALRCDPISGHVSLYWYRQALGQGPEFLTYFNYEAQQDKSGLPNDRFSAERPEGSISTLTIQRTEQRDSAMYRCASSQGTGPAQGELFFGEGSRLTVL.

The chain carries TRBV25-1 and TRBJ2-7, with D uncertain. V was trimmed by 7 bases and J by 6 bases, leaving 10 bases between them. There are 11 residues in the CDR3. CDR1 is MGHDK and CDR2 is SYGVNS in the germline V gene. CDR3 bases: TGTGCCAGCATGATGGTTGGCGAGCAGTACTTC. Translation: CASMMVGEQYF.

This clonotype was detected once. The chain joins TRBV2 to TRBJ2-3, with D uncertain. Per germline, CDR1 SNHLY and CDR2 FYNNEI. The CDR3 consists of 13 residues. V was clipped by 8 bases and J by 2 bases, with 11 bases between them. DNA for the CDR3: TGTGCCAGCGCTAGGGAAGTCACAGATACGCAGTATTTT. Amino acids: CASAREVTDTQYF.

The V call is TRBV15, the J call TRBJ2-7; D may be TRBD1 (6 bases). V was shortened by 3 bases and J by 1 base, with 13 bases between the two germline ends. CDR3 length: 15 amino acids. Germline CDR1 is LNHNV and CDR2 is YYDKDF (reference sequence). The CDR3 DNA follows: TGTGCCACCAGCAGTGGGCAGGGGATATCCTACGAGCAGTACTTC. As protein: CATSSGQGISYEQYF. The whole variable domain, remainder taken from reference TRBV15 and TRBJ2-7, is DAMVIQNPRYQVTQFGKPVTLSCSQTLNHNVMYWYQQKSSQAPKLLFHYYDKDFNNEADTPDNFQSRRPNTSFCFLDIRSPGLGDTAMYLCATSSGQGISYEQYFGPGTRLTVT.

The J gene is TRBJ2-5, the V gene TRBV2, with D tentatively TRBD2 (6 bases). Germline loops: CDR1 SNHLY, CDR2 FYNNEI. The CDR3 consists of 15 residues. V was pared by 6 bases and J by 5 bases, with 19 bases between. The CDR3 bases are TGTGCCAGCAGCGGAGGCGGAGGGGAGATGGAGACCCAGTACTTC. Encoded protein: CASSGGGGEMETQYF.

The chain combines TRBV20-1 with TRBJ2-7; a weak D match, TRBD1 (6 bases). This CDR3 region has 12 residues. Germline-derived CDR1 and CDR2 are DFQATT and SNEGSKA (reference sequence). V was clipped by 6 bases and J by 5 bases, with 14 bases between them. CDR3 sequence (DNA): TGCAGTGCCACAACAGGGATGAACGAGCAGTACTTC. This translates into CSATTGMNEQYF.

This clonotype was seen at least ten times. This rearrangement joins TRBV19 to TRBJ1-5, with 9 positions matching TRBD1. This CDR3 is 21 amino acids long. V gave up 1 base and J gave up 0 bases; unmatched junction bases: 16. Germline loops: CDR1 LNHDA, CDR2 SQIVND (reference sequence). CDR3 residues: CASSIGDRVGGLYISNQPQHF. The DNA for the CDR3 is TGTGCCAGTAGTATAGGGGACAGGGTCGGGGGATTATATATTAGCAATCAGCCCCAGCATTTT.

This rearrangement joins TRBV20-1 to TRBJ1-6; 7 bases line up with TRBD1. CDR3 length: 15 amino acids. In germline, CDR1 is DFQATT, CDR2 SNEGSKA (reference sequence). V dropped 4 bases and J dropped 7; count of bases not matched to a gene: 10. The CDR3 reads CSATFADRPNSPLHF. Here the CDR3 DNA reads TGCAGTGCTACTTTCGCGGACAGGCCGAATTCACCCCTCCACTTT.

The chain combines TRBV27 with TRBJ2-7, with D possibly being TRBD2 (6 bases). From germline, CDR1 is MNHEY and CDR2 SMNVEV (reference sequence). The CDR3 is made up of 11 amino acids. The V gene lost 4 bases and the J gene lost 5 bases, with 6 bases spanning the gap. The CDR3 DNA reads TGTGCCAGCAGTTGGGGGGACGAGCAGTACTTC. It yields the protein CASSWGDEQYF.

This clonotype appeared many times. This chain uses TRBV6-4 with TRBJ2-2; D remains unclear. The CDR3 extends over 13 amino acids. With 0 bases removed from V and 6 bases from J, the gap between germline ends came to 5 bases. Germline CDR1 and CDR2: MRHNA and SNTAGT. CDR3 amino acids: CASSDSDAGELFF. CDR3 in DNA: TGTGCCAGCAGTGACTCGGATGCCGGGGAGCTGTTTTTT.

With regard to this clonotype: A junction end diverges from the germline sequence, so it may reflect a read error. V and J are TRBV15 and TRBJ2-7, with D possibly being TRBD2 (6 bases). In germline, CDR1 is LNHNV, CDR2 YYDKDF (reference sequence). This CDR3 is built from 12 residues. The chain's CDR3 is CATSTYPGTASF. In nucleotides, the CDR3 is TGTGCCACCAGCACCTACCCGGGGACTGCTTCCTTC.

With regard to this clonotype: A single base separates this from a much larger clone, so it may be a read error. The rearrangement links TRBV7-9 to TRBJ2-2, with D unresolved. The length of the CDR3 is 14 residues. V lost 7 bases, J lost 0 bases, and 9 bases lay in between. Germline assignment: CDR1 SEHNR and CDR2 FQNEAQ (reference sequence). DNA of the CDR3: TGTGCCAGCAACCCCGCCCCGAACACCGGGGAGCTGTTTTTT. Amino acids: CASNPAPNTGELFF.

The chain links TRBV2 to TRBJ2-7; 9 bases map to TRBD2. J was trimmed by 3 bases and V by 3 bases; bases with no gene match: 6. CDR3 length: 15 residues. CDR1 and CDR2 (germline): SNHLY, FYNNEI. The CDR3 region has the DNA TGTGCCAGCAGTGATTGGGCTAGCGGGATCTACGAGCAGTACTTC. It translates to CASSDWASGIYEQYF.

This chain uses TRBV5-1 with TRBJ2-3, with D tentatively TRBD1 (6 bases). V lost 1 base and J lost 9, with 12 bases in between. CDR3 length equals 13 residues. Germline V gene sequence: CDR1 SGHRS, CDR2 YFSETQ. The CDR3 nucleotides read TGCGCCAGCAGCTTGACCGGCAGGGGAACGCAGTATTTT. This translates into CASSLTGRGTQYF.

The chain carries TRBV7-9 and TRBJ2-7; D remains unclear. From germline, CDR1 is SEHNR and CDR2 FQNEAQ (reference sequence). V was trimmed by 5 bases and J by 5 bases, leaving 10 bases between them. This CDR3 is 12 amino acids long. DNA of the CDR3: TGTGCCAGCAGCCCCGCAGGAAACGAGCAGTACTTC. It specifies CASSPAGNEQYF.